Listed below are T cell receptor beta chains from one sample, sequenced in a study of cytomegalovirus exposure and HLA in healthy donors. The repertoire was sequenced with immunoSEQ multiplex PCR; TCRdb's copy has only in-frame clones and lacks some. Altogether roughly 75,000 clones are present, about 94% being singletons, with the ten largest covering 1.4%. The sequencing input was PBMCs. These TCRs come from a man aged 18 to 29 in good health and CMV-seropositive. CDR3s leave out the opening cysteine and the closing phenylalanine or tryptophan.

v_gene	j_gene	CDR3aa
TRBV10-1	TRBJ1-5	ASSRGFLTGGVQPQH
TRBV7-2	TRBJ2-7	ASSALPYYEQY
TRBV5-4	TRBJ2-3	ASSGTSGRFADTQY
TRBV27	TRBJ1-1	ASSVWGREAF
TRBV27	TRBJ2-3	ASGSGLGRDTQY
TRBV6-1	TRBJ1-5	ASNRDRVNQPQH
TRBV2	TRBJ1-6	ASSASGEPLH
TRBV2	TRBJ2-2	ASSEVEALAGGNTGELF
TRBV6-1	TRBJ2-7	ASSRDRVREQY
TRBV19	TRBJ2-3	ASSQGTVSTDTQY
TRBV5-6	TRBJ2-7	ASSSPTGFFEQY
TRBV27	TRBJ1-1	ASSLSPGGTEAF
TRBV5-3	TRBJ1-1	ARSRHFRRTEAF
TRBV5-6	TRBJ2-2	ASSLTRNTGELF
TRBV27	TRBJ2-3	ASSFETRTDTQY
TRBV7-9	TRBJ1-4	ASSRGQNEKLF
TRBV5-1	TRBJ2-2	ASSSIAGSNTGELF
TRBV2	TRBJ2-1	ASSERGRGPLGGEQF
TRBV7-9	TRBJ2-1	ASSPIRGDNNEQF
TRBV7-3	TRBJ2-3	ASSLRDSGTDTQY
TRBV2	TRBJ1-2	ASSVGGQGVPVHGYT
TRBV4-1	TRBJ2-4	ASSLRDRLTNIQY
TRBV28	TRBJ2-7	ASSLLGGSRGYEQY
TRBV5-1	TRBJ2-5	ASSLGSRGPGETQY
TRBV6-1	TRBJ2-7	ASSEAGTGGYEQY
TRBV27	TRBJ2-7	ASSRTSGMYEQY
TRBV5-6	TRBJ2-7	ASTLGRGDEQY
TRBV6-4	TRBJ2-3	ASSEIRGGTDTQY
TRBV5-1	TRBJ1-2	ASSSGQGANGYT
TRBV6-1	TRBJ2-1	ASTRLAGGRGEQF
TRBV5-6	TRBJ1-2	ASSLAGQGHYGYT
TRBV6-5	TRBJ1-1	ASWAGAYTEAF
TRBV5-1	TRBJ1-1	ASRRTGVSNTEAF
TRBV19	TRBJ1-2	ASSIGTGAPNTS
TRBV28	TRBJ1-2	ASSSPGRTSYGYT
TRBV5-8	TRBJ1-1	ASSLAIFTGGTEAF
TRBV6-6	TRBJ2-6	ASSLVGSGANVLT
TRBV11-2	TRBJ1-1	ASSRNPGTGFPTEAF
TRBV6-5	TRBJ1-1	ASSYSLEASEAF
TRBV4-1	TRBJ2-3	ASSPRQGATDTQY
TRBV6-1	TRBJ2-1	ASVAGGRNEQF
TRBV30	TRBJ2-1	AWSALNEQF
TRBV5-1	TRBJ1-4	ASSFRTGGDEKLF
TRBV29-1	TRBJ2-7	SVEDRLSDEQY
TRBV6-1	TRBJ2-7	ASGTGRYEQY
TRBV14	TRBJ1-2	ASSQERGYGYT
TRBV6-6	TRBJ2-5	ASRSQETQY
TRBV27	TRBJ2-1	ASSFGGDNEQF
TRBV21-1	TRBJ2-7	ASSKSSLWTTGGGFEQY
TRBV27	TRBJ1-2	ASSFRDRGYGYT
TRBV27	TRBJ1-1	ASSLYRTTEAF
TRBV15	TRBJ2-7	ATSPGTGVFEQY
TRBV6-5	TRBJ1-4	ASTGTTNEKLF
TRBV12-2	TRBJ1-4	ASRLLAGVEKLF
TRBV5-1	TRBJ1-1	ACSVGAGTEAF
TRBV19	TRBJ2-2	ASSIPLTVRTGELF